This T cell receptor beta chain was profiled in a study of blood T cell repertoires in COVID-19. Only a few counts were recorded for this clone. CDR3 size: 14 residues. V was clipped by 1 base and J by 7 bases, with 10 bases between them. CDR1 is LGHDT, CDR2 YNNKEL, per germline (reference sequence). Assay used: immunoSEQ multiplex PCR; TCRdb lists only in-frame clones, some missing. This table has some 220,000 clones, about four fifths appearing once. The chain joins TRBV3-1 (or the pseudogene TRBV3-2) to TRBJ1-4, with no clear D. The TCR was taken from an older woman with acute or convalescent COVID-19. Sequencing was done on a sample of peripheral blood. This CDR3 reads CASSQGGGPEKLFF. The CDR3 coding sequence is TGTGCCAGCAGCCAAGGTGGTGGGCCTGAAAAACTGTTTTTT.